Listed below are T cell receptor beta chains from one sample, sequenced in a study of T cells in Graves' hyperthyroidism and ophthalmopathy. TCRdb used MiXCR to reprocess the multiplex PCR reads, holding one entry per CDR3 protein. The table includes hundreds of thousands of distinct CDR3 sequences, approximately 16% detected once. Sequences were obtained from blood. Source of these receptors: a woman aged 18-35 years with Graves' ophthalmopathy. CDR3s include the opening cysteine and the closing phenylalanine or tryptophan. A D gene is named only where the DNA matches it firmly. Size is omitted from some rows. Given values are once, few, many or a class for expanded clones.

size	D	J	V	CDR3	DNA
many	.	TRBJ1-3	TRBV5-1	CASSPDSLVLVDSGNTIYF	TGCGCCAGCAGCCCGGACAGCTTAGTGTTGGTGGACTCTGGAAACACCATATATTTT
many	.	TRBJ1-6	TRBV25-1	CASSAITGTRNSPLHF	TGTGCCAGCAGTGCAATTACCGGGACACGTAATTCACCCCTCCACTTT
many	.	TRBJ1-5	TRBV18	CASSTDLPGPQHF	TGTGCCAGCTCAACGGACCTTCCCGGGCCCCAGCATTTT
many	TRBD1	TRBJ1-4	TRBV6-1	CASRTTGGNEKLFF	TGTGCCAGCAGAACGACAGGGGGGAATGAAAAACTGTTTTTT
.	TRBD1	TRBJ1-4	TRBV7-2	CASGDRGREELFF	TGTGCCAGCGGGGACAGGGGGCGTGAAGAACTGTTTTTT
many	.	TRBJ1-5	TRBV7-9	CASSFGGASQPQHF	TGTGCCAGCAGCTTTGGAGGGGCCAGTCAGCCCCAGCATTTT
.	.	TRBJ1-5	TRBV7-2	CASSLEGGVRNQPQHF	TGTGCCAGCAGCTTAGAGGGGGGAGTTCGCAATCAGCCCCAGCATTTT
many	.	TRBJ1-2	TRBV7-9	CASGFHWGRGYTF	TGTGCCAGCGGATTCCACTGGGGCCGGGGCTACACCTTC
.	.	TRBJ1-2	TRBV28	CASTLGRNYGYTF	TGTGCCAGCACCCTAGGACGGAACTATGGCTACACCTTC
many	.	TRBJ1-1	TRBV4-2	CASSQTGVGGTEAFF	TGTGCCAGCAGCCAGACTGGAGTCGGGGGCACTGAAGCTTTCTTT
few	TRBD2	TRBJ2-2	TRBV5-4	CASSPRTSGGNLRTGELFF	TGTGCCAGCAGTCCGAGAACTAGCGGGGGGAACCTTAGGACCGGGGAGCTGTTTTTT
many	TRBD2	TRBJ2-3	TRBV7-2	CASNPGRFTDTQYF	TGTGCCAGCAACCCCGGGAGGTTCACAGATACGCAGTATTTT
.	TRBD1	TRBJ1-2	TRBV20-1	CSARTGQGNGYTF	TGCAGTGCTAGAACGGGACAGGGGAATGGCTACACCTTC
many	TRBD2	TRBJ2-1	TRBV2	CASSEAQREGRGQFF	TGTGCCAGCAGTGAAGCGCAGCGGGAGGGCCGAGGGCAGTTCTTC
few	.	TRBJ2-2	TRBV7-3	CASSLDHPNTGELFF	TGTGCCAGCAGCTTAGATCACCCGAACACCGGGGAGCTGTTTTTT
few	.	TRBJ1-1	TRBV19	CASSWVGSDTEAFF	TGTGCCAGTAGTTGGGTAGGGTCGGACACTGAAGCTTTCTTT
many	.	TRBJ1-5	TRBV28	CASSRPGQRYSNQPQHF	TGTGCCAGCAGCCGCCCGGGGCAGAGATATAGCAATCAGCCCCAGCATTTT
many	TRBD2	TRBJ2-3	TRBV6-1	CASRDLAGLTDTQYF	TGTGCCAGCAGGGATTTAGCGGGCCTCACAGATACGCAGTATTTT
many	.	TRBJ2-3	TRBV5-6	CASSLEGGFRGTDTQYF	TGTGCCAGCAGCTTGGAGGGGGGTTTTCGGGGCACAGATACGCAGTATTTT
few	.	TRBJ2-1	TRBV19	CASSFGLALSSYNEQFF	TGTGCCAGTAGTTTTGGGCTAGCGCTGAGCTCCTACAATGAGCAGTTCTTC
few	.	TRBJ2-2	TRBV3-1	CASSQIGGVSTGELFF	TGTGCCAGCAGCCAAATCGGCGGGGTGAGCACCGGGGAGCTGTTTTTT
many	.	TRBJ1-4	TRBV7-9	CASSLNGGNEKLFF	TGTGCCAGCAGCTTAAACGGGGGCAATGAAAAACTGTTTTTT
many	.	TRBJ1-4	TRBV5-6	CASSPGPGSTNEKLFF	TGTGCCAGCAGCCCCGGACCTGGTTCAACTAATGAAAAACTGTTTTTT
many	TRBD1	TRBJ2-1	TRBV7-9	CASSSGTGGYEQFF	TGTGCCAGCAGCTCCGGGACAGGGGGCTATGAGCAGTTCTTC
many	TRBD2	TRBJ2-1	TRBV6-2/TRBV6-3	CASSSLAGPHNEQFF	TGTGCCAGCAGTTCCCTAGCGGGACCTCACAATGAGCAGTTCTTC
many	.	TRBJ2-7	TRBV20-1	CSAATESYEQYF	TGCAGTGCCGCGACGGAATCCTACGAGCAGTACTTC
many	.	TRBJ2-6	TRBV20-1	CSASLQAGANVLTF	TGCAGTGCCAGCCTCCAGGCTGGGGCCAACGTCCTGACTTTC
many	.	TRBJ2-3	TRBV7-9	CALKRNTDTQYF	TGTGCCCTTAAGCGGAACACAGATACGCAGTATTTT
many	TRBD2	TRBJ2-5	TRBV20-1	CSARAASGGKETQYF	TGCAGTGCTAGGGCGGCTAGCGGGGGGAAAGAGACCCAGTACTTC
many	.	TRBJ1-4	TRBV27	CASSSRGLGDEKLFF	TGTGCCAGCAGTTCAAGAGGGCTGGGGGATGAAAAACTGTTTTTT
many	.	TRBJ1-1	TRBV12-3/TRBV12-4	CASSFSAGTEAFF	TGTGCCAGCAGTTTCTCCGCAGGCACTGAAGCTTTCTTT
few	TRBD2	TRBJ2-2	TRBV9	CASSVSGSGATGELFF	TGTGCCAGCAGCGTCAGCGGGAGTGGGGCCACCGGGGAGCTGTTTTTT
many	TRBD1	TRBJ1-5	TRBV2	CASGRTGEVGNQPQHF	TGTGCCAGTGGACGTACAGGGGAGGTGGGCAATCAGCCCCAGCATTTT
many	TRBD1	TRBJ1-5	TRBV12-3/TRBV12-4	CASSQTGGGQPQHF	TGTGCCAGCAGTCAGACAGGGGGAGGTCAGCCCCAGCATTTT
many	.	TRBJ2-7	TRBV5-1	CASSLGQVYEQYF	TGCGCCAGCAGCTTGGGACAGGTGTACGAGCAGTACTTC
few	.	TRBJ2-7	TRBV12-3/TRBV12-4	CAILVLGQYEQYF	TGTGCCATCCTTGTTTTGGGGCAGTACGAGCAGTACTTC
many	.	TRBJ1-6	TRBV3-1	CASSQDWDTNSPLHF	TGTGCCAGCAGCCAAGATTGGGACACGAATTCACCCCTCCACTTT
few	.	TRBJ1-6	TRBV6-5	CASSYRTQGENSPLHF	TGTGCCAGCAGTTACCGGACACAGGGAGAAAATTCACCCCTCCACTTT
many	TRBD2	TRBJ2-3	TRBV13	CASSFGLAGATSTDTQYF	TGTGCCAGCAGCTTCGGACTAGCGGGGGCCACTAGCACAGATACGCAGTATTTT
many	.	TRBJ2-7	TRBV6-2/TRBV6-3	CASSNMDLRTYEQYF	TGTGCCAGCAGTAACATGGACTTACGCACCTACGAGCAGTACTTC
.	TRBD2	TRBJ2-3	TRBV2	CASTEVLAGGTDTQYF	TGTGCCAGCACTGAAGTTCTAGCGGGGGGCACAGATACGCAGTATTTT
many	TRBD1	TRBJ1-2	TRBV6-2/TRBV6-3	CASSYPRTGTMGYTF	TGTGCCAGCAGTTATCCCCGGACAGGGACCATGGGCTACACCTTC
many	.	TRBJ1-1	TRBV4-3	CASSPLPGWTEAFF	TGCGCCAGCAGCCCCCTTCCGGGCTGGACTGAAGCTTTCTTT
many	TRBD2	TRBJ2-5	TRBV13	CASSLWIAGGGETQYF	TGTGCCAGCAGCTTATGGATAGCGGGAGGGGGGGAGACCCAGTACTTC
many	TRBD1	TRBJ2-7	TRBV3-1	CASSLTPGQGLYEQYF	TGTGCCAGCAGCCTCACCCCGGGACAGGGCCTCTACGAGCAGTACTTC
.	TRBD1	TRBJ1-6	TRBV20-1	CSASVPYRGSFNSPLHF	TGCAGTGCTAGTGTCCCCTACAGGGGTAGTTTTAATTCACCCCTCCACTTT
many	.	TRBJ2-7	TRBV24-1	CATSARGHYEQYF	TGTGCCACCAGTGCTCGAGGACACTACGAGCAGTACTTC
many	.	TRBJ2-1	TRBV6-5	CASSYGEGNEQFF	TGTGCCAGCAGTTACGGTGAGGGCAATGAGCAGTTCTTC
many	TRBD2	TRBJ2-7	TRBV20-1	CSATRGGEQYF	TGCAGTGCTACCCGCGGGGGGGAGCAGTACTTC
.	TRBD2	TRBJ2-1	TRBV4-3	CASSQEGLAAYNEQFF	TGCGCCAGCAGCCAAGAAGGGCTAGCGGCGTACAATGAGCAGTTCTTC
.	TRBD1	TRBJ1-1	TRBV2	CASFTGGLTEAFF	TGTGCCAGCTTCACAGGGGGTTTGACTGAAGCTTTCTTT
many	TRBD2	TRBJ2-7	TRBV7-9	CASSLTSGPYEQYF	TGTGCCAGCAGCTTGACTAGCGGGCCCTACGAGCAGTACTTC
.	.	TRBJ2-7	TRBV19	CASTDPRSSYEQYF	TGTGCCAGTACTGACCCAAGAAGCTCCTACGAGCAGTACTTC
.	TRBD1	TRBJ2-1	TRBV24-1	CATSDQPGQGVSNEQFF	TGTGCCACCAGTGATCAACCGGGACAGGGGGTCTCCAATGAGCAGTTCTTC
many	.	TRBJ1-2	TRBV10-3	CAIGGNALGYTF	TGTGCCATCGGCGGAAACGCGCTGGGCTACACCTTC
many	.	TRBJ1-1	TRBV27	CASSRRNTEAFF	TGTGCCAGCAGTAGAAGGAACACTGAAGCTTTCTTT
few	TRBD2	TRBJ2-4	TRBV6-9	CASSSTSGRAKNIQYF	TGTGCCAGCAGTTCTACTAGCGGGAGGGCCAAAAACATTCAGTACTTC
many	.	TRBJ2-1	TRBV7-3	CASSLGTPSYNEQFF	TGTGCCAGCAGCTTGGGGACTCCCTCCTACAATGAGCAGTTCTTC
.	.	TRBJ2-5	TRBV20-1	CSASTGRGPGGSPETQYF	TGCAGTGCCTCGACGGGCAGGGGACCGGGGGGCTCCCCAGAGACCCAGTACTTC
many	.	TRBJ1-5	TRBV4-2	CASSHNTNQPQHF	TGTGCCAGCAGCCATAACACCAATCAGCCCCAGCATTTT